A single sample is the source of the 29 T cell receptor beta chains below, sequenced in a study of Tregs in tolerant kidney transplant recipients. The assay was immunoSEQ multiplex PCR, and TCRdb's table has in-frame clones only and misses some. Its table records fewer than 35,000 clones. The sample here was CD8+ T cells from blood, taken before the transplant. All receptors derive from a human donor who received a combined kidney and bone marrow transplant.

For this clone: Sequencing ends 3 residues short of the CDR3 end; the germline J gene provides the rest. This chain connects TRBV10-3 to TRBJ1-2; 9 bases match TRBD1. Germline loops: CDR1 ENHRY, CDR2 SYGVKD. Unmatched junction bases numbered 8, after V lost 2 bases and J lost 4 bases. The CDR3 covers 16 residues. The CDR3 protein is CAISEPGQGLSYGYTF. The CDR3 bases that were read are TGTGCCATCAGTGAGCCTGGACAGGGGCTTAGCTATGGC.

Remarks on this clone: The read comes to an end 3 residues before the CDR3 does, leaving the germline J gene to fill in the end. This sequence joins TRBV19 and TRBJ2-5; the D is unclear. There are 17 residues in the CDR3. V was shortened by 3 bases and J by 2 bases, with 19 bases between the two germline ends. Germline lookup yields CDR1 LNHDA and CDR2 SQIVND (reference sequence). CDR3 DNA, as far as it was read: TGTGCCAGTAGTATGGCTAGTCGGTCTGAACTTCAAGAGACC. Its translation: CASSMASRSELQET. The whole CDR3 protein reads CASSMASRSELQETQYF.

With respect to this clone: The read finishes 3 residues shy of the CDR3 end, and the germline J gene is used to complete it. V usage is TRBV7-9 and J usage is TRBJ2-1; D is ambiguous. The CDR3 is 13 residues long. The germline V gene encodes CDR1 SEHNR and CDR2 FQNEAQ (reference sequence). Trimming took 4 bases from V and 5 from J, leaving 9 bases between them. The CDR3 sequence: CASSSAGNNEQFF. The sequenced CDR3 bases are TGTGCCAGCAGCTCCGCAGGTAACAATGAG.

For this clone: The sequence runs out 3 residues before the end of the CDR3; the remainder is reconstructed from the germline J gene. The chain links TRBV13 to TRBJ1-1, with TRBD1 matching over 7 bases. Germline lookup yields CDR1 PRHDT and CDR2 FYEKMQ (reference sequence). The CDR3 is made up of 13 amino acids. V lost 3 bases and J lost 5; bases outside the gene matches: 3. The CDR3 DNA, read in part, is TGTGCCAGCAGCTTGTCAGGGGGAACTGAA. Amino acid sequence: CASSLSGGTE. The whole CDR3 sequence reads CASSLSGGTEAFF. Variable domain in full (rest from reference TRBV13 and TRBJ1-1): AAGVIQSPRHLIKEKRETATLKCYPIPRHDTVYWYQQGPGQDPQFLISFYEKMQSDKGSIPDRFSAQQFSDYHSELNMSSLELGDSALYFCASSLSGGTEAFFGQGTRLTVV.

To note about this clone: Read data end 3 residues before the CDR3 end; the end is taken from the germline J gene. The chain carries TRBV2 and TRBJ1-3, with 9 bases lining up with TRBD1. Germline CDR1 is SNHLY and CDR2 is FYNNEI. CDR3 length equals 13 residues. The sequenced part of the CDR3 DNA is TGTGCCAGCAGCGTCCCGGGACAGGGAACC. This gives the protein CASSVPGQGT. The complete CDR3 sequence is CASSVPGQGTIYF.

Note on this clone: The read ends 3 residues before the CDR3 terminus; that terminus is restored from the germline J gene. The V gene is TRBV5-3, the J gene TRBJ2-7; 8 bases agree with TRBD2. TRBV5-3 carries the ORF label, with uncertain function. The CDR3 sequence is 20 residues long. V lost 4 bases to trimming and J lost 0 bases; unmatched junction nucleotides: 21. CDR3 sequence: CARSTGHLRPSGPSSYEQYF. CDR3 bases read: TGTGCCAGAAGCACGGGACACCTAAGACCTAGCGGGCCGAGCTCCTACGAG.

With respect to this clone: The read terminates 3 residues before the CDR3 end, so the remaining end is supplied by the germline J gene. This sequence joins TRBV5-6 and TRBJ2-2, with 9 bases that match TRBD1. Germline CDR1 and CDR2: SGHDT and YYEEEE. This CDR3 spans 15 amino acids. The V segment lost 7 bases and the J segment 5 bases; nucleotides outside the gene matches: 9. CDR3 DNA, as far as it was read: TGTGCCAGCCGCCCCCGGACAGGGGTTACCGGGGAG. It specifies CASRPRTGVTGE. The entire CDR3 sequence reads CASRPRTGVTGELFF.

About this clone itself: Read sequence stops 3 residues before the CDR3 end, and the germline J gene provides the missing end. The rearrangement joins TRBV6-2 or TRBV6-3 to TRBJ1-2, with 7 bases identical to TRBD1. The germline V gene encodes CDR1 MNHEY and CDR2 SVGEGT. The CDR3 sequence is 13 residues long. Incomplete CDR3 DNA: TGTGCCAGCAGTTCGGGACAGTGGGGCGAG. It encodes CASSSGQWGE. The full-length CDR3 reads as CASSSGQWGEYTF.

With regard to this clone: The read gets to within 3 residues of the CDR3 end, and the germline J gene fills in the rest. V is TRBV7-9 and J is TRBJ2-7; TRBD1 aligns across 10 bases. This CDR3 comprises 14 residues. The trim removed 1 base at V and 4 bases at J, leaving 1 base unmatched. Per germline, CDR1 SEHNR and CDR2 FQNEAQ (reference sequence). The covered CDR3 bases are TGTGCCAGCAGCTTAGGGGGACAGGGGTACGAG. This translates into CASSLGGQGYE. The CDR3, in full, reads CASSLGGQGYEQYF.

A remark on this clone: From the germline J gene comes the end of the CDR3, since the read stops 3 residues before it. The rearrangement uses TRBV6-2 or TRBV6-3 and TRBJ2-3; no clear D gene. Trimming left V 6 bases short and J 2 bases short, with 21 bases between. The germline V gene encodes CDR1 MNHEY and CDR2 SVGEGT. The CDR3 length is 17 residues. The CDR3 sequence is CASSPPSSAVLTDTQYF. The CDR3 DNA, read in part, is TGTGCCAGCAGCCCCCCGTCCAGCGCTGTCCTCACAGATACG.

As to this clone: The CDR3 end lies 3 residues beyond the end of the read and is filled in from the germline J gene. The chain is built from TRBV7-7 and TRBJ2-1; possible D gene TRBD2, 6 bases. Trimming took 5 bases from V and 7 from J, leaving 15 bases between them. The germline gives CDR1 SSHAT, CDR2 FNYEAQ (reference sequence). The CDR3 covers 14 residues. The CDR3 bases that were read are TGTGCCAGCAGCCCCGGGCGGGGTCCGAATGAG. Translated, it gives CASSPGRGPNE. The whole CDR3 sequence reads CASSPGRGPNEQFF.

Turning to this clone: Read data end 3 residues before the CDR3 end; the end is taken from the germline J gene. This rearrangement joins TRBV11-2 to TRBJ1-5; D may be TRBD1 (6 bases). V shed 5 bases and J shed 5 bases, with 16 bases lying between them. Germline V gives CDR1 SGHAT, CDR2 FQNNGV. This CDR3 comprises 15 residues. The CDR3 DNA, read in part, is TGTGCCAGCAGCCCCGGGGGGCTGGAGTATCAGCCC. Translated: CASSPGGLEYQP. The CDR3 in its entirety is CASSPGGLEYQPQHF.

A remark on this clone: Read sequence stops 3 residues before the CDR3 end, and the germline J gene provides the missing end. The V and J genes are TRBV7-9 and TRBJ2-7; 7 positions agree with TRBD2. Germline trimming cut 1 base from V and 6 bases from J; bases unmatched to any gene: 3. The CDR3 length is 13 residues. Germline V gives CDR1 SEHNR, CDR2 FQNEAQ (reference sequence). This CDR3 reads CASSLGVAGEQYF. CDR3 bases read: TGTGCCAGCAGCTTAGGGGTAGCGGGCGAG.

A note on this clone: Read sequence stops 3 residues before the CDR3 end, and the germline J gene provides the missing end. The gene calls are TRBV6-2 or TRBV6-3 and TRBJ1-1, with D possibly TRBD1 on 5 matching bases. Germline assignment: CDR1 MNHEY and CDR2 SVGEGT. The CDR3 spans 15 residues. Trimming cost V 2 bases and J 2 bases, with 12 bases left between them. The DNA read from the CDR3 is TGTGCCAGCAGTTACCCCCGGAGGGGAAACACTGAA. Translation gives CASSYPRRGNTE. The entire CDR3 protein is CASSYPRRGNTEAFF.

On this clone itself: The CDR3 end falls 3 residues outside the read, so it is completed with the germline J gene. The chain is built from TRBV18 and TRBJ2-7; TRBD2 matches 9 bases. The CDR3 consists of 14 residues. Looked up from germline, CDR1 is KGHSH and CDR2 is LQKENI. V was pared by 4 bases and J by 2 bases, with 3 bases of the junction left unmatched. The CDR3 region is CASSRASGTYEQYF. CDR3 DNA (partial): TGTGCCAGCTCACGGGCTAGCGGGACCTACGAG.

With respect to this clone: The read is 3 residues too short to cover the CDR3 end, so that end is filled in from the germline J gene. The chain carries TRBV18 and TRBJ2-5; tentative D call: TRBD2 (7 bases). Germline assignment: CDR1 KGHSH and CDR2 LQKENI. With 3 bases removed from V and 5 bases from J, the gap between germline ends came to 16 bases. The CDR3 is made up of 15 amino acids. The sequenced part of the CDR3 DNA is TGTGCCAGCTCACCGCTACGGGGGGCTTTGGAGACC. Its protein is CASSPLRGALET. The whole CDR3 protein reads CASSPLRGALETQYF. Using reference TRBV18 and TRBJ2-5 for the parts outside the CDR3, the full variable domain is NAGVMQNPRHLVRRRGQEARLRCSPMKGHSHVYWYRQLPEEGLKFMVYLQKENIIDESGMPKERFSAEFPKEGPSILRIQQVVRGDSAAYFCASSPLRGALETQYFGPGTRLLVL.

The DNA read from the CDR3 is TGTGCTAGTGGTTTGGGGGACAGTCCTAGCACAGATACG. Its translation: CASGLGDSPSTDT. The whole CDR3 protein is CASGLGDSPSTDTQYF. This chain links TRBV12-5 with TRBJ2-3; 7 bases map to TRBD1. The read terminates 3 residues ahead of where the CDR3 ends, so the germline J gene completes it. Germline V gene data show CDR1 as LGHNT and CDR2 as FRNRAP. The CDR3 length is 16 residues. The J segment lost 0 bases and the V segment lost 1 base, leaving 4 bases of the junction unmatched.

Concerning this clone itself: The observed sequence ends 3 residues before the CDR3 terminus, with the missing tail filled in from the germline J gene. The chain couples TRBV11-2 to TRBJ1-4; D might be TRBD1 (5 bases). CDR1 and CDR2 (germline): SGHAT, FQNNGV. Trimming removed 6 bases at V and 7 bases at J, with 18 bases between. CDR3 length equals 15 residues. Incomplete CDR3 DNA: TGTGCCAGCAGTCAACTCGGGGTGGGGGGTGAAAAA. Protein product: CASSQLGVGGEK. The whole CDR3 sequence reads CASSQLGVGGEKLFF.

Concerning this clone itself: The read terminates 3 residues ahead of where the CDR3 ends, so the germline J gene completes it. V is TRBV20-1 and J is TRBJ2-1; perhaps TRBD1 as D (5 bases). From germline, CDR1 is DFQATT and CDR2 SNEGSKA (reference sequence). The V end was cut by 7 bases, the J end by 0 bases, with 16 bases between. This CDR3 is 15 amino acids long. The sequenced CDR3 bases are TGCAGTGACACCAGGGTCCACTCCTCCTACAATGAG. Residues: CSDTRVHSSYNE. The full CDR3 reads CSDTRVHSSYNEQFF.

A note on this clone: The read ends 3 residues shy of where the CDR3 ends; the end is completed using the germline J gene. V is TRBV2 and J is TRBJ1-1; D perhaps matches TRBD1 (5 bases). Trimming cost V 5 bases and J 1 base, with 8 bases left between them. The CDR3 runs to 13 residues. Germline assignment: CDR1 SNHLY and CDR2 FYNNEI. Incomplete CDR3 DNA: TGTGCCAGCAGTCGGGGGAAGAACACTGAA. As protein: CASSRGKNTE. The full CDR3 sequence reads CASSRGKNTEAFF.

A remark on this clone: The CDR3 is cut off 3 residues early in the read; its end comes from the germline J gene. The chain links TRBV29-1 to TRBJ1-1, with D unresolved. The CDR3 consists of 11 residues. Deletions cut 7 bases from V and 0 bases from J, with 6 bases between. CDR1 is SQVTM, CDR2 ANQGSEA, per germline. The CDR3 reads CSAVMNTEAFF. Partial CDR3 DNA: TGCAGCGCAGTCATGAACACTGAA.

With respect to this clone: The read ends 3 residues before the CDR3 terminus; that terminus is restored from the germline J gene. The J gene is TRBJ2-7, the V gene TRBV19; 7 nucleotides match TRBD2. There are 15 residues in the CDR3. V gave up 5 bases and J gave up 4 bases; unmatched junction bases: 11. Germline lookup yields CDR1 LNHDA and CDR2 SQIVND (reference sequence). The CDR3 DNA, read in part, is TGTGCCAGTAGTGCGTCCGGGACTAACGTGTACGAG. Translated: CASSASGTNVYE. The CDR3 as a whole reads CASSASGTNVYEQYF.

Here the CDR3 reads CASSSVRGSTDTQYF. Partial CDR3 DNA: TGTGCCAGCAGCTCCGTGCGGGGGAGCACAGATACG. V usage is TRBV7-2 and J usage is TRBJ2-3; 7 nucleotides match TRBD2. The read is 3 residues too short to cover the CDR3 end, so that end is filled in from the germline J gene. Germline assignment: CDR1 SGHTA and CDR2 FQGNSA. V was clipped by 4 bases and J by 0 bases; unmatched bases: 4. CDR3 length: 15 amino acids.

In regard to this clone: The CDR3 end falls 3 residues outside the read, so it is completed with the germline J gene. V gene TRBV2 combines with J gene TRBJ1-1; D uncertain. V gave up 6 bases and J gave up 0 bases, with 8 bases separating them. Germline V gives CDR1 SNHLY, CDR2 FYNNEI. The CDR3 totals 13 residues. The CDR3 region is CASRRVVNTEAFF. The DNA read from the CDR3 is TGTGCCAGCAGACGGGTGGTGAACACTGAA.

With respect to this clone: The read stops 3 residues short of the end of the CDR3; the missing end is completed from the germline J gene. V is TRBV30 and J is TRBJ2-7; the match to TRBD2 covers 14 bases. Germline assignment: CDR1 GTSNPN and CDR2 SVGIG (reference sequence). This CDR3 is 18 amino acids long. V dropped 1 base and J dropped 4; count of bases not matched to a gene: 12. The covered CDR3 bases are TGTGCCTGGAGTGGGACTACCGGGACTAGCGGGAGTTCGTACGAG. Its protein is CAWSGTTGTSGSSYE. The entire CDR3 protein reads CAWSGTTGTSGSSYEQYF.

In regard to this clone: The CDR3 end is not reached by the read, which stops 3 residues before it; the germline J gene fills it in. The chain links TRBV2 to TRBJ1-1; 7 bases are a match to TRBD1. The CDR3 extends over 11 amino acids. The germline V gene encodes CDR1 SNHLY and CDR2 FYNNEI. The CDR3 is CANPQGESAFF. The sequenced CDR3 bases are TGTGCCAACCCTCAGGGGGAGTCG.

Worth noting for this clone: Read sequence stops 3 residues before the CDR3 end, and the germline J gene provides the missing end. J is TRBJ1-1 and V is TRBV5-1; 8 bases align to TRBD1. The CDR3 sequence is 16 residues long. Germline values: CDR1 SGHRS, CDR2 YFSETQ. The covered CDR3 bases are TGCGCCAGCAGCTTGTGGGAGGCAGGGGGCGGACAAGAA. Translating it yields CASSLWEAGGGQE. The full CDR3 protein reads CASSLWEAGGGQEAFF.

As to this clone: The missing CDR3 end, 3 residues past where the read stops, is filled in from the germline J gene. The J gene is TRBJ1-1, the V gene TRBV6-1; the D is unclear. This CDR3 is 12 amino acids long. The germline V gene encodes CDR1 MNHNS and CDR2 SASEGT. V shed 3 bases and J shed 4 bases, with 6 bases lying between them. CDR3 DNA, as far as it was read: TGTGCCAGCAGTGAGTTCATCACTGAA. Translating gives CASSEFITE. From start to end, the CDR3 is CASSEFITEAFF.

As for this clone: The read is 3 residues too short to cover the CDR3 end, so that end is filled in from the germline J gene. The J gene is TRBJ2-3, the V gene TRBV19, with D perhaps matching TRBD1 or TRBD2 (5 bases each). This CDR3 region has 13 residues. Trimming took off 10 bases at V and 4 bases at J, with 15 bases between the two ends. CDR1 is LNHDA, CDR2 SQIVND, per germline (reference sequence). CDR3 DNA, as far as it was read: TGTGCCACTGAGGGTCAGGGCCCAGATACG. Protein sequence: CATEGQGPDT. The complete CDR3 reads CATEGQGPDTQYF.